This T cell receptor beta chain was recorded in a study of neurological immune-mediated disorders. Time point indicated: longitudinal time-point 2. It was from 2 million PBMCs stored at -80 C that the unsorted libraries were obtained. This clonotype was seen many times. What it recognizes is unknown. Trimming took 6 bases from V and 6 from J, leaving 12 bases between them. Germline loops: CDR1 ENHRY, CDR2 SYGVKD. This CDR3 has 12 amino acids. Sequencing of 15-18 subjects in each run yielded over 170 million TCR-beta sequences. Each CDR3 protein gets one entry after TCRdb re-called the 5' RACE reads with MiXCR. The sample lists around 90,000 distinct CDR3 sequences, roughly 13% occurring once. Study conclusions and caveats: HTLV-1-associated myelopathy led in TCR clonal expansion, while multiple sclerosis ranked lowest, below healthy controls.

The rearrangement links TRBV10-3 to TRBJ2-7, with a tentative D call TRBD1 (6 bases). Sequenced: PBMCs. The clonotype comes from a female donor with HTLV-1-associated myelopathy (HAM/TSP). CDR3 residues: CAISPGTSEQYF. As DNA, the CDR3 is TGTGCCATCAGCCCAGGGACATCCGAGCAGTACTTC.